This is a list of T cell receptor beta chains from one sample in a study of radiotherapy plus CTLA-4 blockade in lung cancer. Repertoires were generated with immunoSEQ multiplex PCR, while TCRdb's copy carries only in-frame clones and drops some. The sample carries around 100,000 clones, 60% to 75% recorded once. Material: peripheral blood, obtained from a patient treated with radiotherapy plus ipilimumab. All receptors derive from a human donor with non-small cell lung cancer who had a partial response to radiotherapy plus ipilimumab. Some clones in this sample may be carry-over from other donors' samples. CDR3s leave out the opening cysteine and the closing phenylalanine or tryptophan.

CDR3,V
ASSGGQLTEAF,TRBV18
ASSQGLAGLEQF,TRBV7-6
ASSRQELNTGELF,TRBV18
SVVFLADPTWETQY,TRBV29-1
ASSSREDTTNEKLF,TRBV7-4
ASSLRTGDTGELF,TRBV7-6
ASSEYLLAGSYEQY,TRBV25-1
ASSSSGHRLGTQY,TRBV5-8
ASSLRTGGKNEQF,TRBV5-6
ASSLGMEGTNYGYT,TRBV7-8
ASGLVRYGYT,TRBV12-5
ASSVAGLGEQF,TRBV6-1
ASSPRDSNTGELF,TRBV18
ASSSPGQGAEQY,TRBV27
ASSLVAGRGNEQF,TRBV7-9
ASGTGLAF,TRBV10-1
ASSQDAGGRGGYEQY,TRBV4-3
ASCRDTTNEKLF,TRBV2
ASSQDHLPGLDTDTQY,TRBV4-3
ASSVGTGGVVGLSYT,TRBV9
ASSQLGRSNEKLF,TRBV4-1
ASSPSGIRNEQF,TRBV14
ASSRWGEDTEAF,TRBV4-1
ASRAEVEAF,TRBV2
ASSLPSGGVHEQY,TRBV28
SVGLGQGLFIGTEAF,TRBV29-1
ASSPAGTSGNNEQF,TRBV18
ASSPLRGGTNTEAF,TRBV28
ASSRFWGGLNTGELF,TRBV7-2
ASSLDREGLNYGYT,TRBV11-2
ASSAEGGPGEQF,TRBV6-4
ASSYSTGRGTEAF,TRBV6-5
ASRRTGRVETQY,TRBV19
ASSTTGRNQPQH,TRBV7-8
ASSRGGLPDTQY,TRBV25-1
ASSLAHTGNEQF,TRBV7-8
ASSLEGGWNTIY,TRBV5-6
ACQGSGTYEQY,TRBV6-1
ASSPQGTSGNNEQF,TRBV7-3
ASSNPGLALNEQY,TRBV6-5
ASLTSGTSYEQY,TRBV28
ASSLPGGGLEKLF,TRBV7-9
ASSVATGTGYSGNTIY,TRBV9
ASTQTGVSGNTIY,TRBV28
ASSSVPQYEQY,TRBV18
ASRWGGGGKVNEQF,TRBV2